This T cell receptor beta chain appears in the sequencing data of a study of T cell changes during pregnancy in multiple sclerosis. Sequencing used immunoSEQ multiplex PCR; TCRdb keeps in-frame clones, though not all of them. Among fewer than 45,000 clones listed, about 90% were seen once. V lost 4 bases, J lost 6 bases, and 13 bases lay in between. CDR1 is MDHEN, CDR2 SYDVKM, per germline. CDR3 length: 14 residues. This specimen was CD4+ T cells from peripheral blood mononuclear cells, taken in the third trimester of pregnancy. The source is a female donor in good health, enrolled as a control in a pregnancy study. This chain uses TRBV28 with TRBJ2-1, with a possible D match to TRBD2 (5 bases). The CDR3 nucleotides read TGTGCCAGCAGTTACCGAGGGCCTTTCAATGAGCAGTTCTTC. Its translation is CASSYRGPFNEQFF.